This T cell receptor beta chain was captured by sequencing in a study of blood T cell repertoires in COVID-19. Study-wide background: PBMCs, B-cell-depleted T cells, or T cells provided the cDNA or gDNA that made up the material.

As originally analysed: Researchers report that nucleated cell counts were estimated from reference gene primer amplification. The table came from immunoSEQ multiplex PCR; TCRdb's copy has only in-frame clones and leaves some out. For V, J and clone size, that table is used; D and trimming come from the DNA. In the table there are more than 50,000 clones, more than 80% of which are singletons. The receptor was derived from a human donor with active COVID-19. The donor label of this sample is uncertain. Sequencing input: peripheral blood.

The CDR3 nucleotides are TGTGCCAGCAGTGAAGTCCCAACTGGTGGCTACACCTTC. Residues: CASSEVPTGGYTF. The chain combines TRBV6-1 with TRBJ1-2; D gene uncertain. This CDR3 spans 13 amino acids. CDR1 MNHNS and CDR2 SASEGT come from the germline V gene. V shed 1 base and J shed 7 bases, with 10 bases lying between them.